Below, 26 T cell receptor beta chains from the same sample are listed, as sequenced in a study of shared clonotypes between healthy human individuals. CD8 cells classed as naive were CD45RO-negative and positively selected for CCR7, excluding terminally differentiated effector memory CD45RA+ cells. Measured with immunoSEQ multiplex PCR; TCRdb has only the in-frame clones, and not every one. The sample shows around 620,000 clones, 95% of them seen only once. The sample comprised naive CD8+ T cells sorted from blood. The receptors stem from a woman younger than 45 in good health.

This chain uses TRBV4-2 with TRBJ1-5; 8 bases fit TRBD1. Germline trimming cut 6 bases from V and 3 bases from J; bases unmatched to any gene: 7. From germline, CDR1 is LGHNA and CDR2 YNFKEQ. This CDR3 region has 15 residues. The CDR3 spells CASSIEDRVNQPQHF. CDR3 coding DNA: TGTGCCAGCAGTATCGAGGACAGGGTCAATCAGCCCCAGCATTTT.

V is TRBV5-1 and J is TRBJ1-1; unclear D gene. The germline V and J ends were trimmed by 4 bases and 0 bases, with 7 bases remaining between them. This CDR3 comprises 13 residues. Germline V gene lookup returns CDR1 SGHRS and CDR2 YFSETQ. The CDR3 spells CASSPLMNTEAFF. CDR3 bases: TGCGCCAGCAGCCCGCTGATGAACACTGAAGCTTTCTTT.

The chain is built from TRBV28 and TRBJ2-7, with TRBD1 as a possible D gene (6 bases). From germline, CDR1 is MDHEN and CDR2 SYDVKM. CDR3 length: 15 residues. Trimming shortened V by 6 bases and J by 1 base, and 16 bases separated the two germline ends. The CDR3: CASRGLGTLSYEQYF. In DNA form, the CDR3 reads TGTGCCAGCAGAGGCCTCGGGACACTTTCCTACGAGCAGTACTTC. Together with reference TRBV28 and TRBJ2-7, the CDR3 gives the full variable domain: DVKVTQSSRYLVKRTGEKVFLECVQDMDHENMFWYRQDPGLGLRLIYFSYDVKMKEKGDIPEGYSVSREKKERFSLILESASTNQTSMYLCASRGLGTLSYEQYFGPGTRLTVT.

CDR3 nucleotide sequence: TGTGCCAGCAGCCCCCCAGGGGGCGATTACAATGAGCAGTTCTTC. The encoded protein is CASSPPGGDYNEQFF. The V gene is TRBV7-9, the J gene TRBJ2-1, with TRBD1 identical over 8 bases. The CDR3 runs 15 residues. In germline, CDR1 is SEHNR, CDR2 FQNEAQ (reference sequence). The J segment lost 4 bases and the V segment lost 5 bases, leaving 7 bases of the junction unmatched.

The J gene is TRBJ2-1, the V gene TRBV6-1, with D maybe TRBD1 (5 bases). The ends were cut back, 9 bases at V and 4 bases at J, with 13 bases in the middle. The CDR3 sequence is 13 residues long. CDR1 MNHNS and CDR2 SASEGT come from the germline V gene. CDR3 bases: TGTGCCAGTTGTGAACAGGATTACAATGAGCAGTTCTTC. Protein product: CASCEQDYNEQFF.

The V gene is TRBV9, the J gene TRBJ2-1; 10 bases align to TRBD2. Germline values: CDR1 SGDLS, CDR2 YYNGEE. Germline trimming cut 2 bases from V and 8 bases from J; bases unmatched to any gene: 13. The CDR3 has 17 residues. CDR3 amino acids: CASSVEEPGTSADEQFF. CDR3 DNA: TGTGCCAGCAGCGTGGAAGAGCCCGGGACTAGCGCGGATGAGCAGTTCTTC. The complete variable domain, with remaining parts taken from reference TRBV9 and TRBJ2-1, reads DSGVTQTPKHLITATGQRVTLRCSPRSGDLSVYWYQQSLDQGLQFLIQYYNGEERAKGNILERFSAQQFPDLHSELNLSSLELGDSALYFCASSVEEPGTSADEQFFGPGTRLTVL.

The J gene is TRBJ2-7, the V gene TRBV7-9; D is perhaps TRBD1 (5 bases). Germline V lookup: CDR1 SEHNR, CDR2 FQNEAQ (reference sequence). The CDR3 runs 13 residues. The V and J ends lost 5 bases and 2 bases respectively, with 10 bases between them. Here the CDR3 DNA reads TGTGCCAGCAGCGCCGCCAGGGCCTACGAGCAGTACTTC. It codes for CASSAARAYEQYF.

The chain joins TRBV2 to TRBJ1-1, with 8 bases lining up with TRBD1. The V gene's germline CDR1 is SNHLY and CDR2 FYNNEI. The CDR3 spans 11 residues. After removal of 8 bases from V and 7 bases from J, the junction contained 3 bases not matched to a gene. The CDR3 reads CASRTGGEAFF. The DNA for the CDR3 is TGTGCCAGCCGAACAGGGGGTGAAGCTTTCTTT.

The chain combines TRBV6-5 with TRBJ2-1, with 8 bases matching TRBD1. Losses at the gene ends were 5 bases for V and 0 bases for J; bases not matched to a gene: 3. Germline V gene sequence: CDR1 MNHEY, CDR2 SVGAGI. The CDR3 covers 15 residues. CDR3: CASSGTGLSYNEQFF. The CDR3 DNA reads TGTGCCAGCAGTGGGACAGGACTCTCCTACAATGAGCAGTTCTTC.

The chain uses TRBV15 and TRBJ2-7, with D perhaps TRBD2 (6 bases). CDR3 length: 15 amino acids. Germline V gene lookup returns CDR1 LNHNV and CDR2 YYDKDF (reference sequence). The V gene lost 4 bases and the J gene lost 3 bases, with 16 bases spanning the gap. As DNA, the CDR3 is TGTGCCACCAGCACACCTGGGGGGACGTTCTACGAGCAGTACTTC. Protein sequence: CATSTPGGTFYEQYF.

The rearrangement links TRBV4-3 to TRBJ2-7, with D unresolved. The CDR3 spans 14 residues. V was cut by 2 bases and J by 5 bases, with 13 bases left in between. Germline CDR1 is LGHNA and CDR2 is YSLEER. This CDR3 is CASSQRLNADEQYF. The CDR3 DNA is TGCGCCAGCAGCCAACGGTTGAATGCCGACGAGCAGTACTTC.

This clone has just a few counts. The chain employs TRBV7-3 and TRBJ1-5; D is uncertain. V lost 1 base and J lost 1, with 5 bases in between. The CDR3 is made up of 14 amino acids. Germline V gene lookup returns CDR1 SGHTA and CDR2 FQGTGA. The CDR3 nucleotides read TGTGCCAGCAGCTTAAAGGCCAGCAATCAGCCCCAGCATTTT. Translating it yields CASSLKASNQPQHF.

This rearrangement joins TRBV7-2 to TRBJ2-7; TRBD1 aligns across 7 bases. V lost 5 bases, J lost 6 bases, and 10 bases stayed unmatched. In germline, CDR1 is SGHTA, CDR2 FQGNSA. CDR3 length equals 14 residues. The CDR3 is CASSPRDRPAEQYF. The CDR3 bases are TGTGCCAGCAGCCCTCGGGACAGACCCGCCGAGCAGTACTTC.

The J gene is TRBJ2-3, the V gene TRBV27, with 15 bases identical to TRBD2. Germline trimming cut 3 bases from V and 3 bases from J; bases unmatched to any gene: 10. The germline V gene has CDR1 MNHEY and CDR2 SMNVEV (reference sequence). The CDR3 totals 19 residues. The CDR3 protein is CASSFGSPGLAGGTDTQYF. DNA of the CDR3: TGTGCCAGCAGTTTTGGCTCTCCGGGACTAGCGGGAGGAACAGATACGCAGTATTTT.

The CDR3 here is CASSLVLAVPNYNEQFF. The CDR3, as DNA: TGCGCCAGCAGCTTGGTTCTAGCGGTGCCCAACTACAATGAGCAGTTCTTC. The rearrangement joins TRBV5-1 to TRBJ2-1; 7 bases fit TRBD2. Looked up from germline, CDR1 is SGHRS and CDR2 is YFSETQ. The length of the CDR3 is 17 residues. Trimming cost V 0 bases and J 3 bases; bases outside gene matches: 9.

This chain uses TRBV5-1 with TRBJ1-1, with D hard to call. Trimming removed 4 bases at V and 4 bases at J, with 5 bases between. Germline values: CDR1 SGHRS, CDR2 YFSETQ. The length of the CDR3 is 11 residues. The CDR3 bases are TGCGCCAGCAGCAGCCGCACTGAAGCTTTCTTT. It specifies CASSSRTEAFF.

The CDR3 DNA reads as TGTGCCAGCAGCCCATCACCTGCCTACGAGCAGTACTTC. This translates into CASSPSPAYEQYF. The chain combines TRBV5-6 with TRBJ2-7; D is unresolved. The CDR3 totals 13 residues. The V gene lost 4 bases and the J gene lost 2 bases, with 10 bases spanning the gap. The V gene's germline CDR1 is SGHDT and CDR2 YYEEEE.

This rearrangement joins TRBV19 to TRBJ1-1; the D gene is possibly TRBD1 (6 bases). The V gene's germline CDR1 is LNHDA and CDR2 SQIVND (reference sequence). V lost 3 bases, J lost 5 bases, and 13 bases lay in between. The CDR3 has 14 residues. CDR3 protein: CASSILAQGTEAFF. CDR3 nucleotide sequence: TGTGCCAGTAGTATCCTTGCTCAGGGGACTGAAGCTTTCTTT.

About this clone itself: Other DNA sequences in this sample translate to the same CDR3. The J gene is TRBJ2-2, the V gene TRBV6-5, with unresolved D. This CDR3 has 12 amino acids. Germline CDR1 MNHEY, CDR2 SVGAGI. The V gene lost 2 bases and the J gene lost 4 bases, with 2 bases spanning the gap. This CDR3 reads CASSYGTGELFF. CDR3 bases: TGTGCCAGCAGTTACGGCACCGGGGAGCTGTTTTTT.

As to this clone: The identical CDR3 is also encoded by other nucleotide sequences in the sample. The chain carries TRBV27 and TRBJ2-7; TRBD1 might be the D (6 bases). The germline V gene encodes CDR1 MNHEY and CDR2 SMNVEV (reference sequence). Deletions cut 8 bases from V and 3 bases from J, with 8 bases between. This CDR3 is built from 11 residues. The CDR3 region has the DNA TGTGCCAGCGGACAGCTCTACGAGCAGTACTTC. Amino acid sequence: CASGQLYEQYF.

V and J are TRBV6-5 and TRBJ2-1; unclear D gene. Trimming pared 2 bases from V and 4 bases from J, leaving 9 bases between. Germline lookup yields CDR1 MNHEY and CDR2 SVGAGI. CDR3 length equals 14 residues. The CDR3 spells CASSYVSGYNEQFF. In DNA form, the CDR3 reads TGTGCCAGCAGTTACGTTTCCGGGTACAATGAGCAGTTCTTC.

The genes are TRBV28 and TRBJ2-7; 15 bases map to TRBD2. Trimming removed 7 bases from V and 2 bases from J; junction bases left unmatched: 6. The germline V gene encodes CDR1 MDHEN and CDR2 SYDVKM. The CDR3 spans 16 residues. CDR3 in amino acids: CASIPGTSGRPYEQYF. The CDR3 nucleotides are TGTGCCAGCATCCCCGGGACTAGCGGGAGGCCCTACGAGCAGTACTTC.

The CDR3 is CASSRTTSVYSYEQYF. In nucleotides, the CDR3 is TGTGCCAGCAGCAGAACGACTAGCGTATACTCCTACGAGCAGTACTTC. This chain connects TRBV7-9 to TRBJ2-7; 8 positions match TRBD2. The CDR3 is 16 residues long. The J segment lost 0 bases and the V segment lost 5 bases, leaving 9 bases of the junction unmatched. The germline V gene has CDR1 SEHNR and CDR2 FQNEAQ (reference sequence).

The chain recombines TRBV6-1 with TRBJ2-7, with D unresolved. V was pared by 4 bases and J by 0 bases, with 7 bases between. Germline CDR1 and CDR2: MNHNS and SASEGT. The length of the CDR3 is 13 residues. CDR3 DNA: TGTGCCAGCAGTGTCCAGGTCTCCTACGAGCAGTACTTC. Amino acid sequence: CASSVQVSYEQYF.

This chain joins TRBV19 and TRBJ1-1, with 7 bases aligning to TRBD1. Germline CDR1 reads LNHDA; CDR2 reads SQIVND (reference sequence). V trimming: 7 bases; J trimming: 4 bases; junction bases outside the gene matches: 6. This CDR3 has 13 residues. CDR3 amino acids: CASNFQGGTEAFF. As DNA, the CDR3 is TGTGCCAGTAATTTTCAGGGGGGCACTGAAGCTTTCTTT.

The J gene is TRBJ1-1, the V gene TRBV5-6; D uncertain. The V gene lost 0 bases and the J gene lost 1 base, with 10 bases spanning the gap. This CDR3 comprises 15 residues. The germline V gene encodes CDR1 SGHDT and CDR2 YYEEEE. CDR3 in amino acids: CASSLDGAGNTEAFF. The CDR3 DNA reads TGTGCCAGCAGCTTGGATGGTGCGGGGAACACTGAAGCTTTCTTT.